The T cell receptor (beta chain) under discussion was sequenced for a study of blood T cell repertoires in COVID-19. Looking at the study overall: Samples representing acute and convalescent COVID-19 were sourced from the United States, Italy and Spain. PBMCs, B-cell-depleted T cells, or T cells provided the cDNA or gDNA that made up the material.

Methods used by the authors: Cell counts per sample came from amplifying reference gene primers. TCRdb's copy holds only in-frame clones and misses some; the assay was immunoSEQ multiplex PCR. V and J calls plus clone size are reproduced from that table; the DNA served to infer D and trimming. The sample consists of about 95,000 clones, more than 80% of them appearing once. The CDR3 spans 19 residues. V lost 5 bases and J lost 2; bases outside the gene matches: 19. The germline V gene has CDR1 SGHAT and CDR2 FQNNGV. This sequence joins TRBV11-2 and TRBJ2-3, with TRBD2 matching over 7 bases. This TCR came from a human donor in a cohort sampled during active COVID-19. Input material: peripheral blood. The CDR3 here is CASSATSLSGGGPTDTQYF. In DNA form, the CDR3 reads TGTGCCAGCAGCGCAACCTCTCTCTCGGGCGGGGGACCCACAGATACGCAGTATTTT.